This T cell receptor beta chain was obtained from a study of cytomegalovirus exposure and HLA in healthy donors. It was with 60 Vbeta and 13 Jbeta primers that the PCR ran. Profiled with immunoSEQ multiplex PCR; TCRdb holds only in-frame clones, not every one. Among 110,000 to 150,000 clones listed, approximately 80% were seen once. The length of the CDR3 is 15 residues. Germline lookup yields CDR1 SGHNT and CDR2 YENEEA. Losses at the gene ends were 1 base for V and 3 bases for J; bases not matched to a gene: 3. What was sequenced was PBMCs. The receptor comes from a male donor in good health and CMV-seronegative. V and J are TRBV11-3 and TRBJ2-3; the match to TRBD2 covers 8 bases. CDR3 bases: TGTGCCAGCAGCTTAGCGGGGGGGCCGACAGATACGCAGTATTTT. Amino acid sequence: CASSLAGGPTDTQYF.